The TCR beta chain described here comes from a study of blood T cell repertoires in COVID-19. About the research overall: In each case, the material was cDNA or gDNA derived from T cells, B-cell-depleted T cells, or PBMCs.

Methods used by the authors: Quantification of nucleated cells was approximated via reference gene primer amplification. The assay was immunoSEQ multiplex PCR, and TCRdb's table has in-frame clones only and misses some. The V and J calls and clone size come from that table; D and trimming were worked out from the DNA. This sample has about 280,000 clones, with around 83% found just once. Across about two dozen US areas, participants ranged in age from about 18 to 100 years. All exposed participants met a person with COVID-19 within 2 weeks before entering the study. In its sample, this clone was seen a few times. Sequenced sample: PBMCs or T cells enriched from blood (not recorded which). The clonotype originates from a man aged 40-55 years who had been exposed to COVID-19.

The CDR3 loop reads CASSPSSRILNTGELFF. For the CDR3, the DNA is TGTGCCAGCTCACCCTCGAGCAGGATCCTGAACACCGGGGAGCTGTTTTTT. The chain recombines TRBV18 with TRBJ2-2; D call uncertain. This CDR3 is built from 17 residues. The V and J ends lost 3 bases and 1 base respectively, with 15 bases between them. Germline V lookup: CDR1 KGHSH, CDR2 LQKENI.